The 2 T cell receptor beta chains listed next were all sequenced from one sample in a study of blood T cell repertoires in COVID-19. Sequencing was performed with immunoSEQ multiplex PCR; in TCRdb, only in-frame clones are kept and a portion is missing. The sample consists of around 64,000 clones, around 80% of them appearing once. Material for sequencing was peripheral blood. The receptors stem from a man aged 55-75 years with acute or convalescent COVID-19.

The J gene is TRBJ2-3, the V gene TRBV7-2, with TRBD2 identical over 7 bases. The CDR3 is 18 amino acids. Per the germline V gene, CDR1 is SGHTA and CDR2 is FQGNSA. V lost 3 bases and J lost 2; bases outside the gene matches: 14. CDR3 in amino acids: CASSLGLAEVLYTDTQYF. Written as DNA, the CDR3 is TGTGCCAGCAGCTTGGGGCTAGCGGAAGTCCTATACACAGATACGCAGTATTTT.

This clone appeared once. The chain couples TRBV6-5 to TRBJ1-5, with D perhaps matching TRBD1 (6 bases). Germline-derived CDR1 and CDR2 are MNHEY and SVGAGI. Trimming removed 6 bases at V and 0 bases at J, with 9 bases between. This CDR3 spans 14 amino acids. CDR3 sequence (DNA): TGTGCCAGCAGGCGGACAGCTAGCAATCAGCCCCAGCATTTT. It specifies CASRRTASNQPQHF.